Shown below are 4 T cell receptor beta chains from a single sample sequenced in a study of blood T cell repertoires in COVID-19. The repertoire was sequenced with immunoSEQ multiplex PCR; TCRdb's copy has only in-frame clones and lacks some. The sample contains about 190,000 clones, over 75% of which appear only once. Sequencing was performed on peripheral blood. These receptor sequences come from a woman in her forties or fifties with acute or convalescent COVID-19.

The chain has TRBV7-2 and TRBJ1-5; 7 nucleotides match TRBD1. Germline CDR1 reads SGHTA; CDR2 reads FQGNSA. This CDR3 spans 14 amino acids. The V gene end was trimmed by 5 bases and the J gene end by 10 bases; junction bases not matched to a gene: 11. The CDR3 loop reads CASSQGQSNRPQHF. The CDR3 DNA reads TGTGCCAGCAGCCAGGGACAGAGCAATCGACCCCAGCATTTT.

This rearrangement joins TRBV24-1 to TRBJ2-7; D unclear. Germline V gives CDR1 KGHDR, CDR2 SFDVKD. V gave up 3 bases and J gave up 0 bases, with 8 bases separating them. The CDR3 length is 14 residues. CDR3 in amino acids: CATSDPKSSYEQYF. The CDR3 DNA follows: TGTGCCACCAGTGATCCCAAATCCTCCTACGAGCAGTACTTC.

The chain carries TRBV6-2 or TRBV6-3 and TRBJ2-7, with TRBD2 matching over 8 bases. Looked up from germline, CDR1 is MNHEY and CDR2 is SVGEGT. This CDR3 has 15 amino acids. The J segment lost 9 bases and the V segment lost 5 bases, leaving 15 bases of the junction unmatched. CDR3 amino acids: CASSRSGRWVLGQYF. Here the CDR3 DNA reads TGTGCCAGCAGTCGAAGCGGGAGATGGGTCCTAGGGCAGTACTTC.

The chain has TRBV27 and TRBJ2-7; 7 nucleotides agree with TRBD1. The germline gives CDR1 MNHEY, CDR2 SMNVEV (reference sequence). The J segment lost 3 bases and the V segment lost 2 bases, leaving 10 bases of the junction unmatched. The CDR3 loop spans 16 amino acids. The CDR3, as DNA: TGTGCCAGCAGTTTAACGATAGGGACAGCCCACTACGAGCAGTACTTC. Its translation: CASSLTIGTAHYEQYF.